This entry describes one T cell receptor beta chain. The antigen is not known. Clones were read by immunoSEQ multiplex PCR, and TCRdb kept only the in-frame ones, dropping some. The data hold fewer than 75,000 clones, with roughly 84% observed a single time. Sample time point: week 11, during vaccination. A single vaccine dose contained 300 ug of mutant IDH1 20-mer peptide, and topical imiquimod was used with it. This specimen belongs to a study of a mutant IDH1 vaccine in newly diagnosed glioma. Background on the study: Standard pretreatment was either radiotherapy, temozolomide, or, for most, radiochemotherapy with temozolomide. Broader study findings: It was approximately 92% of patients that developed vaccine-induced immune responses.

Per germline, CDR1 SGHNT and CDR2 YYREEE (reference sequence). The CDR3 extends over 16 amino acids. V was clipped by 4 bases and J by 4 bases; unmatched bases: 8. The sequence derives from a woman aged 50 to 65 with glioma. The chain carries TRBV5-4 and TRBJ2-3; 11 bases line up with TRBD1. The sequencing here drew on PBMCs, taken from a glioma patient whose treatment included an IDH1 peptide vaccine. The CDR3 loop is CASSVGPGQGADTQYF. CDR3 DNA: TGTGCCAGCAGCGTAGGGCCGGGACAGGGGGCAGATACGCAGTATTTT. The complete variable domain, with remaining parts taken from reference TRBV5-4 and TRBJ2-3, reads ETGVTQSPTHLIKTRGQQVTLRCSSQSGHNTVSWYQQALGQGPQFIFQYYREEENGRGNFPPRFSGLQFPNYSSELNVNALELDDSALYLCASSVGPGQGADTQYFGPGTRLTVL.